This TCR beta chain was captured in a study of CD8+CD57+ T cells in acquired aplastic anemia. Study information: Recorded DNA amounts for sorted CD4+ and CD8+ cells had an average of approximately 3.2 ug.

With regard to this clonotype: Its target is not known.

Flow cytometry had shown expanded CD8+CD57+ cells in the patients chosen for sequencing. Severe acquired aplastic anemia was present in every patient. General study points: Both patients and controls carried the same twenty-nine CD8+ CDR3 sequences.

Both TCR beta VDJ combination and CDR3 sequence profiling were carried out. Genomic DNA was the template for this profiling. In TCRdb, the reads were re-called with MiXCR into one record per CDR3 protein. The sample contains under 200,000 distinct CDR3 sequences, over 55% of which appear only once. This TCR came from a human donor with aplastic anemia. Sequenced input: sorted CD4+, CD8+, or CD8+CD57+ T cells (not recorded which) from PBMCs.

CDR3 sequence (DNA): TGTGCCAGCAGCCGGACTAGCGGGAGAGCCCTTGAGCAGTTCTTC. Translated, it gives CASSRTSGRALEQFF. V usage is TRBV11-2 and J usage is TRBJ2-1, with 13 bases lining up with TRBD2. Germline loops: CDR1 SGHAT, CDR2 FQNNGV. V lost 5 bases and J lost 9; bases outside the gene matches: 7. This CDR3 comprises 15 residues. Full variable domain (outside the CDR3, taken from reference TRBV11-2 and TRBJ2-1): EAGVAQSPRYKIIEKRQSVAFWCNPISGHATLYWYQQILGQGPKLLIQFQNNGVVDDSQLPKDRFSAERLKGVDSTLKIQPAKLEDSAVYLCASSRTSGRALEQFFGPGTRLTVL.